This entry lists 5 T cell receptor beta chains sequenced from one sample in a study of T cells in Graves' hyperthyroidism and ophthalmopathy. TCR beta CDR3 region amplification was performed from RNA transcripts. The TCR CDR3 was amplified in a first-round RT-PCR using the HTBI primer set. Each CDR3 protein is one row after TCRdb ran MiXCR on the multiplex PCR reads. The sample has hundreds of thousands of distinct CDR3 sequences; about 14% are singletons. Sequencing was done on a sample of blood. The origin of the receptors is a woman aged 18 to 35 with Graves' hyperthyroidism.

This clonotype was picked up many times. The chain employs TRBV20-1 and TRBJ1-5; tentatively, D is TRBD1 (6 bases). The CDR3 is 15 amino acids. Germline loops: CDR1 DFQATT, CDR2 SNEGSKA (reference sequence). V lost 3 bases, J lost 7 bases, and 19 bases lay in between. CDR3 nucleotides: TGCAGTGCTAGTGCGGGGGCCCTGGTTTGGCAGCCCCAGCATTTT. This encodes CSASAGALVWQPQHF.

This clonotype appeared many times. V and J are TRBV12-3 or TRBV12-4 and TRBJ1-1; D gene uncertain. V lost 2 bases and J 1 base, leaving 5 bases between the germline ends. The CDR3 covers 13 residues. CDR3 loop: CASSLSTNTEAFF. In DNA form, the CDR3 reads TGTGCCAGCAGTTTATCCACGAACACTGAAGCTTTCTTT.

This clonotype occurred many times. The chain combines TRBV18 with TRBJ2-7, with TRBD1 matching over 11 bases. Germline assignment: CDR1 KGHSH and CDR2 LQKENI. This CDR3 is 15 amino acids long. The V and J ends lost 4 bases and 2 bases, in that order; junction bases with no gene match: 4. In nucleotides, the CDR3 is TGTGCCAGCTCACGAGGGACAGGGGGTCCCTACGAGCAGTACTTC. Residues: CASSRGTGGPYEQYF.

This clonotype was recorded many times. V gene TRBV5-5 combines with J gene TRBJ2-3; perhaps TRBD2 as D (5 bases). There are 15 residues in the CDR3. Germline values: CDR1 SGHKS, CDR2 YYEKEE (reference sequence). Trimming took off 1 base at V and 4 bases at J, with 13 bases between the two ends. CDR3 sequence: CASSLFNLEADTQYF. In DNA form, the CDR3 reads TGTGCCAGCAGCTTGTTCAATTTGGAGGCAGATACGCAGTATTTT.

Comments on this clonotype: Sequence at one end of the junction differs from germline and may be a read error. This chain joins TRBV15 and TRBJ2-5, with D possibly matching TRBD1 (6 bases). The CDR3 is made up of 15 amino acids. In germline, CDR1 is LNHNV, CDR2 YYDKDF (reference sequence). CDR3 sequence reads: CAASRGGTRGETQYF. DNA for the CDR3: TGTGCCGCCAGCAGAGGGGGTACAAGGGGAGAGACCCAGTACTTC.